The 2 T cell receptor beta chains reported below all come from one sample, sequenced in a study of T cells in Graves' hyperthyroidism and ophthalmopathy. Amplification targeted TCR beta CDR3 regions from RNA transcripts. The primer set for the first-round RT-PCR of the TCR CDR3 was HTBI. TCRdb itself ran the multiplex PCR reads through MiXCR, one entry per CDR3 protein. The table has about 350,000 distinct CDR3 sequences, approximately 14% seen once. Input material: blood. The receptors here all came from a woman aged 30 to 39 with Graves' hyperthyroidism.

This clonotype occurred a few times. The chain recombines TRBV9 with TRBJ2-7, with 7 bases matching TRBD2. The CDR3 has 14 residues. Germline V lookup: CDR1 SGDLS, CDR2 YYNGEE. Trimming cost V 0 bases and J 7 bases; bases outside gene matches: 7. CDR3 protein: CASSVEPLGGEQYF. The CDR3 DNA reads as TGTGCCAGCAGCGTAGAACCACTGGGAGGGGAGCAGTACTTC.

This clonotype was observed many times. This chain joins TRBV11-2 and TRBJ1-3; no clear D. CDR1 and CDR2 (germline): SGHAT, FQNNGV. The ends were cut back, 5 bases at V and 7 bases at J, with 9 bases in the middle. This CDR3 has 12 residues. The CDR3 DNA reads TGTGCCAGCAGCCCCTCTCCTAACACCATATATTTT. This sequence encodes CASSPSPNTIYF. Supplemented by reference TRBV11-2 and TRBJ1-3, the full variable domain reads EAGVAQSPRYKIIEKRQSVAFWCNPISGHATLYWYQQILGQGPKLLIQFQNNGVVDDSQLPKDRFSAERLKGVDSTLKIQPAKLEDSAVYLCASSPSPNTIYFGEGSWLTVV.